At least ten counts were recorded for the clone carrying this T cell receptor beta chain. The sample's time point: newly diagnosed GD, antithyroid drugs for less than 3 months. Generation of the TCR library employed RNA extracted from PBMCs. TCR beta libraries were built with iRepertoire HTBI primers and Arm-PCR of CDR3 regions. MiXCR was run by TCRdb on the multiplex PCR reads, yielding one entry per CDR3 protein. The sample comprises 350,000 to 500,000 distinct CDR3 sequences, 12% to 15% of which are singletons, and roughly a sixth rests with the top ten. This entry comes from a study of regulatory T cells in long-lasting Graves disease. With V trimmed by 1 base and J by 8 bases, 11 bases remained unmatched. The germline V gene encodes CDR1 SGHTA and CDR2 FQGTGA. This CDR3 region has 16 residues. The same specimen was also included in a second study, on T cells in Graves' hyperthyroidism and ophthalmopathy. In that study: Researchers report that a 13 V-J model separated ophthalmopathy from stable hyperthyroidism.

The source of this sequence is a woman aged 45-65 years with Graves disease. The chain employs TRBV7-3 and TRBJ2-1, with 7 positions matching TRBD2. Sequencing was performed on peripheral blood mononuclear cells (PBMCs), taken at new diagnosis, from a patient treated with antithyroid drugs. CDR3 sequence reads: CASSLSPSGVTDEQFF. Written as DNA, the CDR3 is TGTGCCAGCAGCTTAAGCCCTAGCGGCGTGACGGATGAGCAGTTCTTC.